This TCR beta chain was profiled in a study of neurological immune-mediated disorders. The sample holds many counts of this clonotype. Time point denoted: longitudinal time-point 2. TCRdb independently ran MiXCR on the 5' RACE reads; one entry per CDR3 protein. The table records about 90,000 distinct CDR3 sequences, less than 15% of them present only once. This TCR derives from a female donor with HTLV-1-associated myelopathy (HAM/TSP). Material for sequencing was PBMCs.

DNA for the CDR3: TGTGCCAGCAGTTTAAAGGAGCGGAACATTCAGTACTTC. It codes for CASSLKERNIQYF. This rearrangement joins TRBV12-3 or TRBV12-4 to TRBJ2-4, with D possibly TRBD2 on 5 matching bases. The CDR3 spans 13 residues. V was cut by 2 bases and J by 7 bases, with 9 bases left in between.